The next 28 T cell receptor beta chains were all read from a single sample in a study of cytomegalovirus exposure and HLA in healthy donors. PCR involved 60 Vbeta and 13 Jbeta primers. The repertoire was sequenced with immunoSEQ multiplex PCR; TCRdb's copy has only in-frame clones and lacks some. The repertoire holds under 200,000 clones, with around 81% as singletons. Sequencing input: PBMCs. The receptors stem from a woman aged 25 to 45 in good health and CMV-seropositive.

The V gene is TRBV19, the J gene TRBJ1-6; 7 nucleotides agree with TRBD1. V was clipped by 3 bases and J by 7 bases; unmatched bases: 6. This CDR3 has 15 amino acids. Germline CDR1 and CDR2: LNHDA and SQIVND (reference sequence). The CDR3 sequence: CASSITRTGNSPLHF. The CDR3 bases are TGTGCCAGTAGTATCACGAGGACAGGCAATTCACCCCTCCACTTT. Full variable domain (outside the CDR3, taken from reference TRBV19 and TRBJ1-6): DGGITQSPKYLFRKEGQNVTLSCEQNLNHDAMYWYRQDPGQGLRLIYYSQIVNDFQKGDIAEGYSVSREKKESFPLTVTSAQKNPTAFYLCASSITRTGNSPLHFGNGTRLTVT.

V gene TRBV2 combines with J gene TRBJ1-1; the D is unclear. The CDR3 extends over 10 amino acids. The germline gives CDR1 SNHLY, CDR2 FYNNEI. The germline V and J ends were trimmed by 11 bases and 6 bases, with 10 bases remaining between them. The CDR3 nucleotides are TGTGCCTATACTATGCCTGAAGCTTTCTTT. It is translated as CAYTMPEAFF.

The J gene is TRBJ1-4, the V gene TRBV6-5; D uncertain. Trimming pared 3 bases from V and 3 bases from J, leaving 11 bases between. The CDR3 consists of 15 residues. CDR1 is MNHEY, CDR2 SVGAGI, per germline. In DNA, the CDR3 is TGTGCCAGCAGTTATCAAAGAGTCCCTAATGAAAAACTGTTTTTT. Amino acid sequence: CASSYQRVPNEKLFF.

The J gene is TRBJ1-1, the V gene TRBV7-2, with D maybe TRBD1 (5 bases). Deletions cut 4 bases from V and 11 bases from J, with 14 bases between. CDR1 and CDR2 from the germline V gene are SGHTA and FQGNSA. The CDR3 spans 12 residues. CDR3 bases: TGTGCCAGCAGCTCGTTACAGGAAGTGGCTTTCTTT. As protein: CASSSLQEVAFF.

This clone was counted a single time. The chain uses TRBV7-2 and TRBJ1-3; D possibly corresponds to TRBD1 (6 bases). The CDR3 extends over 17 amino acids. Germline loops: CDR1 SGHTA, CDR2 FQGNSA. V was pared by 1 base and J by 0 bases, with 13 bases between. CDR3 coding DNA: TGTGCCAGCAGCTTAGAGGGGGGGTACATCTCTGGAAACACCATATATTTT. It translates to CASSLEGGYISGNTIYF.

This chain links TRBV5-4 with TRBJ2-7; 9 bases fit TRBD1. The CDR3 covers 15 residues. The J segment lost 1 base and the V segment lost 6 bases, leaving 8 bases of the junction unmatched. CDR1 SGHNT and CDR2 YYREEE come from the germline V gene (reference sequence). The CDR3 region is CASTLTGTGSYEQYF. In DNA, the CDR3 is TGTGCCAGCACCCTAACCGGGACAGGGTCCTACGAGCAGTACTTC.

The chain employs TRBV5-1 and TRBJ2-7; tentative D call: TRBD1 (6 bases). The V end lost 0 bases, the J end lost 12 bases, and 19 bases lay between the germline ends. The CDR3 has 14 amino acids. Germline-derived CDR1 and CDR2 are SGHRS and YFSETQ. CDR3: CASSLGAGAEMRYF. DNA for the CDR3: TGCGCCAGCAGCTTGGGGGCAGGGGCGGAGATGCGGTACTTC.

The V call is TRBV7-2, the J call TRBJ1-4; D possibly corresponds to TRBD1 (6 bases). The length of the CDR3 is 16 residues. V was shortened by 0 bases and J by 2 bases, with 10 bases between the two germline ends. CDR1 is SGHTA and CDR2 is FQGNSA in the germline V gene. The chain's CDR3 is CASSLARGRTNEKLFF. CDR3 DNA: TGTGCCAGCAGCTTAGCCAGGGGACGCACTAATGAAAAACTGTTTTTT.

This clone was picked up a small number of times. The CDR3 DNA is TGTGCCAGCAGTGACACCCTGGGGCGACCGAACACTGAAGCTTTCTTT. The encoded protein is CASSDTLGRPNTEAFF. The chain employs TRBV6-1 and TRBJ1-1; possible D gene TRBD1, 5 bases. CDR1 is MNHNS and CDR2 is SASEGT in the germline V gene. The CDR3 is 16 amino acids. Trimming removed 3 bases from V and 1 base from J, with 15 bases in between.

The chain links TRBV15 to TRBJ1-5; 8 positions agree with TRBD1. The V segment lost 0 bases and the J segment 1 base; nucleotides outside the gene matches: 5. CDR3 size: 17 residues. Germline lookup yields CDR1 LNHNV and CDR2 YYDKDF (reference sequence). The CDR3 sequence is CATSRDQGAGSNQPQHF. The CDR3 nucleotides are TGTGCCACCAGCAGAGATCAGGGGGCGGGCAGCAATCAGCCCCAGCATTTT.

The CDR3: CASRGTGGDNQPQHF. The CDR3 DNA follows: TGTGCCAGCAGGGGGACAGGGGGCGACAATCAGCCCCAGCATTTT. The chain joins TRBV2 to TRBJ1-5, with TRBD1 matching over 12 bases. The CDR3 totals 15 residues. Germline trimming cut 6 bases from V and 3 bases from J; bases unmatched to any gene: 3. Germline V gene data show CDR1 as SNHLY and CDR2 as FYNNEI.

The chain combines TRBV5-1 with TRBJ2-7; 7 bases map to TRBD1. Germline V lookup: CDR1 SGHRS, CDR2 YFSETQ. This CDR3 region has 15 residues. V lost 4 bases, J lost 4 bases, and 11 bases stayed unmatched. CDR3 amino acids: CASSRGQFLSYEQYF. Written as DNA, the CDR3 is TGCGCCAGCAGCAGGGGACAGTTCCTTTCTTACGAGCAGTACTTC.

The genes are TRBV7-9 and TRBJ2-5; 7 bases are shared with TRBD1. Germline CDR1 is SEHNR and CDR2 is FQNEAQ (reference sequence). This CDR3 has 14 amino acids. V was pared by 4 bases and J by 4 bases, with 6 bases of the junction left unmatched. CDR3 coding DNA: TGTGCCAGCAGCTCCAGGACAGGCGGAGAGACCCAGTACTTC. Its protein product is CASSSRTGGETQYF.

In its sample, this clone was seen a few times. The J gene is TRBJ2-1, the V gene TRBV29-1; D might be TRBD2 (6 bases). The CDR3 totals 12 residues. The V end lost 7 bases, the J end lost 8 bases, and 15 bases lay between the germline ends. Germline V CDR1 and CDR2: SQVTM, ANQGSEA. CDR3 amino acids: CSGSAWGDEQFF. The CDR3 bases are TGCAGCGGATCAGCCTGGGGGGATGAGCAGTTCTTC.

This clone was detected only a few times. The V gene is TRBV5-1, the J gene TRBJ1-1; maybe TRBD1 (5 bases). The CDR3 runs 14 residues. Trimming left V 3 bases short and J 6 bases short, with 15 bases between. CDR1 is SGHRS, CDR2 YFSETQ, per germline. The CDR3 loop is CASSWGGVAAEAFF. DNA of the CDR3: TGCGCCAGCAGCTGGGGAGGGGTGGCAGCTGAAGCTTTCTTT.

The chain is built from TRBV6-6 and TRBJ1-2; 7 bases agree with TRBD1. In germline, CDR1 is MNHNY, CDR2 SVGAGI (reference sequence). The CDR3 has 14 amino acids. V was clipped by 5 bases and J by 6 bases; unmatched bases: 9. CDR3 nucleotide sequence: TGTGCCAGCAGTCCACCGGGACAGCCCCATGGCTACACCTTC. This codes for CASSPPGQPHGYTF.

The CDR3, as DNA: TGCAGCGTTGCTGGTCCAGGACAGGCCGGGGACTATGGCTACACCTTC. It codes for CSVAGPGQAGDYGYTF. The J gene is TRBJ1-2, the V gene TRBV29-1, with 7 bases that match TRBD1. The V gene end was trimmed by 4 bases and the J gene end by 3 bases; junction bases not matched to a gene: 14. CDR1 is SQVTM, CDR2 ANQGSEA, per germline. The length of the CDR3 is 16 residues. The variable domain in full, completed from reference TRBV29-1 and TRBJ1-2, reads SAVISQKPSRDICQRGTSLTIQCQVDSQVTMMFWYRQQPGQSLTLIATANQGSEATYESGFVIDKFPISRPNLTFSTLTVSNMSPEDSSIYLCSVAGPGQAGDYGYTFGSGTRLTVV.

The chain carries TRBV4-1 and TRBJ2-7, with 8 nucleotides matching TRBD1. This CDR3 contains 15 residues. V lost 5 bases to trimming and J lost 3 bases; unmatched junction nucleotides: 9. Germline V gene lookup returns CDR1 MGHRA and CDR2 YSYEKL. The CDR3 spells CASSIRTGNVYEQYF. CDR3 in DNA: TGCGCCAGCAGCATACGGACAGGGAACGTCTACGAGCAGTACTTC.

V and J are TRBV18 and TRBJ1-4; 9 nucleotides agree with TRBD1. CDR1 KGHSH and CDR2 LQKENI come from the germline V gene. V shed 5 bases, J shed 8 bases, and the junction held 9 bases outside the gene matches. This CDR3 has 15 amino acids. The DNA for the CDR3 is TGTGCCAGCTCAGCCGAGACAGGGGGAGAGGAAAAACTGTTTTTT. It codes for CASSAETGGEEKLFF.

V and J are TRBV5-4 and TRBJ1-2; TRBD1 might be the D (5 bases). Germline CDR1 is SGHNT and CDR2 is YYREEE (reference sequence). The V and J ends lost 1 base and 5 bases respectively, with 9 bases between them. The CDR3 runs 13 residues. The CDR3 region is CASSLTGSYGYTF. CDR3 sequence (DNA): TGTGCCAGCAGCTTGACAGGATCATATGGCTACACCTTC.

This chain links TRBV7-9 with TRBJ1-5; TRBD1 matches 9 bases. V lost 2 bases, J lost 5 bases, and 7 bases stayed unmatched. Per germline, CDR1 SEHNR and CDR2 FQNEAQ (reference sequence). CDR3 length: 16 residues. This CDR3 reads CASSLYTGGAYQPQHF. The CDR3 DNA follows: TGTGCCAGCAGCTTATACACAGGGGGCGCGTATCAGCCCCAGCATTTT.

This rearrangement joins TRBV13 to TRBJ2-3; D is perhaps TRBD1 (6 bases). The CDR3 sequence is 13 residues long. The germline V gene has CDR1 PRHDT and CDR2 FYEKMQ (reference sequence). V gave up 4 bases and J gave up 8 bases, with 13 bases separating them. This CDR3 is CASSSYEGGTQYF. In nucleotides, the CDR3 is TGTGCCAGCAGCTCCTACGAAGGGGGTACGCAGTATTTT. Full variable domain (remainder filled in from reference TRBV13 and TRBJ2-3): AAGVIQSPRHLIKEKRETATLKCYPIPRHDTVYWYQQGPGQDPQFLISFYEKMQSDKGSIPDRFSAQQFSDYHSELNMSSLELGDSALYFCASSSYEGGTQYFGPGTRLTVL.

The chain joins TRBV13 to TRBJ2-7; 8 bases map to TRBD2. The CDR3 is 14 amino acids. Germline values: CDR1 PRHDT, CDR2 FYEKMQ (reference sequence). J gave up 3 bases and V 0 bases, and 1 base lay outside the gene matches. CDR3 bases: TGTGCCAGCAGCTTAGGTAGCGGGGTCTACGAGCAGTACTTC. Protein: CASSLGSGVYEQYF.

The chain carries TRBV6-1 and TRBJ2-7; no definite D call. In germline, CDR1 is MNHNS, CDR2 SASEGT. CDR3 length: 12 residues. The V and J ends lost 3 bases and 3 bases respectively, with 6 bases between them. The DNA for the CDR3 is TGTGCCAGCAGTGACGGGTTCTACGAGCAGTACTTC. Encoded protein: CASSDGFYEQYF.

V is TRBV19 and J is TRBJ1-2; D gene unclear. This CDR3 contains 11 residues. The germline V gene encodes CDR1 LNHDA and CDR2 SQIVND (reference sequence). V was shortened by 5 bases and J by 8 bases, with 9 bases between the two germline ends. CDR3 sequence: CASSEVRGYTF. The CDR3 coding sequence is TGTGCCAGTAGTGAGGTGCGCGGCTACACCTTC. The variable domain in full, with the rest retrieved from reference TRBV19 and TRBJ1-2, is DGGITQSPKYLFRKEGQNVTLSCEQNLNHDAMYWYRQDPGQGLRLIYYSQIVNDFQKGDIAEGYSVSREKKESFPLTVTSAQKNPTAFYLCASSEVRGYTFGSGTRLTVV.

Of note for this clone: The sample carries other DNA sequences with the same CDR3. The gene calls are TRBV5-1 and TRBJ1-3, with D unresolved. V was trimmed by 1 base and J by 4 bases, leaving 15 bases between them. The germline V gene has CDR1 SGHRS and CDR2 YFSETQ. This CDR3 region has 16 residues. The CDR3 is CASSLSPGLGGNTIYF. The CDR3, as DNA: TGCGCCAGCAGCTTGAGTCCGGGTCTTGGCGGAAACACCATATATTTT.

The chain uses TRBV6-5 and TRBJ2-7; D call uncertain. Germline CDR1 is MNHEY and CDR2 is SVGAGI. The ends were cut back, 2 bases at V and 0 bases at J, with 14 bases in the middle. The CDR3 spans 16 residues. The CDR3 reads CASSYMGPRFSYEQYF. The CDR3 nucleotides are TGTGCCAGCAGTTACATGGGCCCCCGATTCTCCTACGAGCAGTACTTC.

A remark on this clone: Other DNA sequences in this sample translate to the same CDR3. V is TRBV2 and J is TRBJ1-1; D is uncertain. This CDR3 spans 13 amino acids. Germline V gives CDR1 SNHLY, CDR2 FYNNEI. Trimming pared 5 bases from V and 2 bases from J, leaving 9 bases between. The CDR3 coding sequence is TGTGCCAGCAGTAGAGGCCTCAACACTGAAGCTTTCTTT. Encoded protein: CASSRGLNTEAFF. Filled out from reference TRBV2 and TRBJ1-1, the complete variable domain reads EPEVTQTPSHQVTQMGQEVILRCVPISNHLYFYWYRQILGQKVEFLVSFYNNEISEKSEIFDDQFSVERPDGSNFTLKIRSTKLEDSAMYFCASSRGLNTEAFFGQGTRLTVV.